This T cell receptor (beta chain) is drawn from a study of OX40 agonist ivuxolimab in advanced cancers. The overall study: An agonistic anti-OX40 (CD134) antibody, ivuxolimab, was used to treat the patients.

The trim removed 0 bases at V and 5 bases at J, leaving 6 bases unmatched. Germline V CDR1 and CDR2: MNHNS, SASEGT. This CDR3 region has 15 residues. Clones were sequenced by immunoSEQ multiplex PCR, and TCRdb holds only the in-frame ones, with some missing. The sample has approximately 82,000 clones; approximately 85% are singletons. V is TRBV6-1 and J is TRBJ1-2, with 7 bases that match TRBD1. The receptor's source is an adult with an advanced solid tumor such as melanoma, head and neck, liver or kidney cancer. The sequencing used CD4+ or CD8+ T cells sorted from blood, collected in a trial of the OX40 agonist ivuxolimab. DNA of the CDR3: TGTGCCAGCAGTGAAGCGCCGGGGACAGTTTATGGCTACACCTTC. It translates to CASSEAPGTVYGYTF.